These T cell receptor beta chains were read from a single sample in a study of blood T cell repertoires in COVID-19. The table came from immunoSEQ multiplex PCR; TCRdb's copy has only in-frame clones and leaves some out. The table includes around 140,000 clones, 89% detected once. Sequencing used peripheral blood. These receptors were obtained from a human donor in a cohort sampled during active COVID-19. The CDR3 runs from the conserved cysteine through the conserved F or W. The D gene is left open where the match is weak. Clone size appears in some rows only: once, few, many, or a class for an expanded clone.

D gene: TRBD2; clone size: NA; J gene: TRBJ2-3; V gene: TRBV20-1; CDR3 protein: CSASRLAVSTDTQYF; CDR3 DNA: TGCAGTGCTAGTCGACTAGCGGTTAGCACAGATACGCAGTATTTT
D gene: NA; clone size: NA; J gene: TRBJ1-5; V gene: TRBV5-8; CDR3 protein: CASSLPGANQPQHF; CDR3 DNA: TGTGCCAGCAGCCTACCAGGGGCCAATCAGCCCCAGCATTTT
D gene: TRBD1; clone size: NA; J gene: TRBJ2-1; V gene: TRBV5-4; CDR3 protein: CASSSGTGLELF; CDR3 DNA: TGTGCCAGCAGTTCCGGGACAGGGCTAGAGCTCTTC
D gene: NA; clone size: NA; J gene: TRBJ2-1; V gene: TRBV13; CDR3 protein: CASSFYVQGMFF; CDR3 DNA: TGTGCCAGCAGCTTTTACGTACAGGGCATGTTCTTC
D gene: NA; clone size: NA; J gene: TRBJ2-5; V gene: TRBV18; CDR3 protein: CASSPPPGDIQETQYF; CDR3 DNA: TGTGCCAGCTCACCACCGCCAGGGGACATCCAAGAGACCCAGTACTTC
D gene: NA; clone size: NA; J gene: TRBJ1-6; V gene: TRBV6-2/TRBV6-3; CDR3 protein: CASSYPRDIDYNSPLHF; CDR3 DNA: TGTGCCAGCAGTTACCCGAGGGACATCGACTATAATTCACCCCTCCACTTT
D gene: TRBD2; clone size: NA; J gene: TRBJ2-1; V gene: TRBV5-1; CDR3 protein: CASSYGLAGALYNEQFF; CDR3 DNA: TGCGCCAGCAGTTACGGACTAGCGGGGGCCCTATACAATGAGCAGTTCTTC
D gene: TRBD2; clone size: NA; J gene: TRBJ2-1; V gene: TRBV30; CDR3 protein: CAWGPGLAGHNEQFF; CDR3 DNA: TGTGCCTGGGGACCGGGACTAGCGGGTCACAATGAGCAGTTCTTC
D gene: TRBD2; clone size: NA; J gene: TRBJ2-1; V gene: TRBV3-1/TRBV3-2; CDR3 protein: CASSRMRGSYNEQFF; CDR3 DNA: TGTGCCAGCAGCCGCATGCGGGGGAGCTACAATGAGCAGTTCTTC
D gene: TRBD2; clone size: NA; J gene: TRBJ2-2; V gene: TRBV14; CDR3 protein: CASSNRTSGARTGELFF; CDR3 DNA: TGTGCCAGCAGCAACCGAACTAGCGGGGCTCGCACCGGGGAGCTGTTTTTT
D gene: TRBD2; clone size: NA; J gene: TRBJ2-7; V gene: TRBV5-1; CDR3 protein: CASSLLAGASYEQYF; CDR3 DNA: TGCGCCAGCAGCTTACTAGCGGGGGCATCCTACGAGCAGTACTTC
D gene: NA; clone size: NA; J gene: TRBJ1-3; V gene: TRBV7-8; CDR3 protein: CASSQRSQGRVSGNTIYF; CDR3 DNA: TGTGCCAGCAGCCAGAGAAGCCAAGGGAGGGTATCGGGAAACACCATATATTTT
D gene: NA; clone size: NA; J gene: TRBJ1-2; V gene: TRBV2; CDR3 protein: CASSDGGRTYGYTF; CDR3 DNA: TGTGCCAGCAGTGATGGGGGGAGGACCTATGGCTACACCTTC
D gene: NA; clone size: NA; J gene: TRBJ2-1; V gene: TRBV10-3; CDR3 protein: CAISGIATGSYNEQFF; CDR3 DNA: TGTGCCATCAGTGGAATAGCCACGGGGAGTTACAATGAGCAGTTCTTC
D gene: NA; clone size: NA; J gene: TRBJ1-3; V gene: TRBV13; CDR3 protein: CASSLVMTSNTIYF; CDR3 DNA: TGTGCCAGCAGCTTAGTTATGACTTCAAACACCATATATTTT
D gene: NA; clone size: NA; J gene: TRBJ2-2; V gene: TRBV5-6; CDR3 protein: CASSLDGGRVTGELFF; CDR3 DNA: TGTGCCAGCAGCTTGGACGGGGGGCGGGTCACCGGGGAGCTGTTTTTT
D gene: TRBD1; clone size: NA; J gene: TRBJ1-6; V gene: TRBV9; CDR3 protein: CASSASGTGSSPLHF; CDR3 DNA: TGTGCCAGCAGCGCCTCCGGGACAGGGAGTTCACCCCTCCACTTT
D gene: NA; clone size: NA; J gene: TRBJ2-1; V gene: TRBV4-1; CDR3 protein: CASSQPQGRRNEQFF; CDR3 DNA: TGCGCCAGCAGCCAACCACAGGGACGTCGGAATGAGCAGTTCTTC
D gene: NA; clone size: once; J gene: TRBJ1-5; V gene: TRBV6-5; CDR3 protein: CASSYSRFGNQPQHF; CDR3 DNA: TGTGCCAGCAGTTACTCCAGGTTTGGCAATCAGCCCCAGCATTTT
D gene: NA; clone size: NA; J gene: TRBJ2-4; V gene: TRBV18; CDR3 protein: CASSPPSIAGNIQYF; CDR3 DNA: TGTGCCAGCTCACCACCGTCAATAGCAGGGAACATTCAGTACTTC
D gene: NA; clone size: NA; J gene: TRBJ1-5; V gene: TRBV6-5; CDR3 protein: CASSRDSNQPQHF; CDR3 DNA: TGTGCCAGCAGTCGGGATAGCAATCAGCCCCAGCATTTT
D gene: TRBD2; clone size: NA; J gene: TRBJ2-3; V gene: TRBV5-1; CDR3 protein: CASSLTSGSDTQYF; CDR3 DNA: TGCGCCAGCAGCTTGACTAGCGGATCGGATACGCAGTATTTT
D gene: TRBD2; clone size: few; J gene: TRBJ2-1; V gene: TRBV6-4; CDR3 protein: CASSDRSGGAYNEQFF; CDR3 DNA: TGTGCCAGCAGTGACAGAAGCGGGGGGGCTTACAATGAGCAGTTCTTC
D gene: TRBD1; clone size: NA; J gene: TRBJ1-6; V gene: TRBV7-8; CDR3 protein: CASSLARDSNSPLHF; CDR3 DNA: TGTGCCAGCAGCTTAGCGCGGGACAGTAATTCACCCCTCCACTTT
D gene: TRBD1; clone size: NA; J gene: TRBJ1-2; V gene: TRBV11-2; CDR3 protein: CASSQGDGSYGYTF; CDR3 DNA: TGTGCCAGCAGCCAGGGGGACGGGAGCTATGGCTACACCTTC
D gene: NA; clone size: NA; J gene: TRBJ1-2; V gene: TRBV5-1; CDR3 protein: CASSLQRDTSGGYTF; CDR3 DNA: TGCGCCAGCAGCTTGCAGCGGGACACGTCGGGTGGCTACACCTTC
D gene: NA; clone size: NA; J gene: TRBJ2-5; V gene: TRBV15; CDR3 protein: CATSMSLQETQYF; CDR3 DNA: TGTGCCACCAGCATGAGCCTCCAAGAGACCCAGTACTTC
D gene: TRBD1; clone size: NA; J gene: TRBJ2-3; V gene: TRBV2; CDR3 protein: CASTRTGVDTQYF; CDR3 DNA: TGTGCCAGCACGCGGACAGGGGTAGATACGCAGTATTTT
D gene: NA; clone size: NA; J gene: TRBJ2-3; V gene: TRBV7-9; CDR3 protein: CASSRRASTDTQYF; CDR3 DNA: TGTGCCAGCAGCCGCAGGGCAAGCACAGATACGCAGTATTTT
D gene: NA; clone size: NA; J gene: TRBJ2-7; V gene: TRBV29-1; CDR3 protein: CSVIVNSYEQYF; CDR3 DNA: TGCAGCGTTATAGTAAACTCCTACGAGCAGTACTTC
D gene: NA; clone size: NA; J gene: TRBJ2-7; V gene: TRBV18; CDR3 protein: CASSPRETEAYEQYF; CDR3 DNA: TGTGCCAGCTCACCTCGGGAGACGGAAGCCTACGAGCAGTACTTC
D gene: NA; clone size: NA; J gene: TRBJ2-6; V gene: TRBV9; CDR3 protein: CASSRRGGANVLTF; CDR3 DNA: TGTGCCAGCAGTCGCAGGGGTGGGGCCAACGTCCTGACTTTC
D gene: NA; clone size: NA; J gene: TRBJ2-2; V gene: TRBV4-3; CDR3 protein: CASSQDLVRDINTGELFF; CDR3 DNA: TGCGCCAGCAGCCAAGATTTGGTCAGGGACATCAACACCGGGGAGCTGTTTTTT
D gene: TRBD2; clone size: NA; J gene: TRBJ2-5; V gene: TRBV6-6; CDR3 protein: CASSHGGLAGLGETQYF; CDR3 DNA: TGTGCCAGCAGTCATGGAGGCCTAGCGGGGCTGGGGGAGACCCAGTACTTC
D gene: TRBD2; clone size: NA; J gene: TRBJ2-1; V gene: TRBV5-4; CDR3 protein: CASSFWRGGTYNEQFF; CDR3 DNA: TGTGCCAGCAGCTTTTGGCGGGGGGGTACCTACAATGAGCAGTTCTTC
D gene: NA; clone size: NA; J gene: TRBJ2-7; V gene: TRBV7-3; CDR3 protein: CASSFLTGSYEQYF; CDR3 DNA: TGTGCCAGCAGCTTTCTTACAGGGTCATACGAGCAGTACTTC
D gene: NA; clone size: NA; J gene: TRBJ1-1; V gene: TRBV7-8; CDR3 protein: CASSLGQGNTEAFF; CDR3 DNA: TGTGCCAGCAGCTTAGGTCAGGGTAACACTGAAGCTTTCTTT
D gene: TRBD1; clone size: NA; J gene: TRBJ1-6; V gene: TRBV19; CDR3 protein: CASSNRDRDNSPLHF; CDR3 DNA: TGTGCCAGTAGTAACCGGGACAGGGATAATTCACCCCTCCACTTT
D gene: NA; clone size: NA; J gene: TRBJ2-2; V gene: TRBV6-6; CDR3 protein: CASSASLAGELFF; CDR3 DNA: TGTGCCAGCAGTGCTAGCTTGGCCGGGGAGCTGTTTTTT
D gene: TRBD1; clone size: NA; J gene: TRBJ1-5; V gene: TRBV19; CDR3 protein: CASSISGGFSNQPQHF; CDR3 DNA: TGTGCCAGTAGTATCTCAGGGGGTTTCAGCAATCAGCCCCAGCATTTT